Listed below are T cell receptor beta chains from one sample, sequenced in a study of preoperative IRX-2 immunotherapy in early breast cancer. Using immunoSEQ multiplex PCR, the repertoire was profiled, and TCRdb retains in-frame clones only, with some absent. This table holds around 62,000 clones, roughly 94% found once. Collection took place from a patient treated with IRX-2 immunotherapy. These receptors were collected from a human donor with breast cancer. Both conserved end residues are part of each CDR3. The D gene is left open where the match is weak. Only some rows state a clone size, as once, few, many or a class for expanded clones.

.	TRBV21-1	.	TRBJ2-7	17	CASSKKTVAGGLYEQYF	TGTGCCAGCAGCAAAAAGACGGTGGCAGGGGGCTTGTACGAGCAGTACTTC
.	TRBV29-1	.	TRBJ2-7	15	CSVVRALKPPAEQYF	TGCAGCGTTGTTCGGGCGCTAAAACCCCCAGCCGAGCAGTACTTC
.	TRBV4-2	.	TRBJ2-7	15	CASSQVSGPGYEQYF	TGTGCCAGCAGCCAAGTTAGCGGCCCCGGCTACGAGCAGTACTTC
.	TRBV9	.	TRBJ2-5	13	CASSPHGRETQYF	TGTGCCAGCAGCCCTCATGGCAGAGAGACCCAGTACTTC
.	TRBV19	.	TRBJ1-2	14	CASSMWEGADGYTF	TGTGCCAGTAGTATGTGGGAGGGTGCTGATGGCTACACCTTC
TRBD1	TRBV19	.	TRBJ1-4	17	CASDPAGQGARIEKLFF	TGTGCCAGTGACCCCGCAGGACAGGGGGCAAGGATCGAAAAACTGTTTTTT
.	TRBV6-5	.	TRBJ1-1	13	CASSYFSGGGAFF	TGTGCCAGCAGTTACTTCTCCGGGGGCGGAGCTTTCTTT
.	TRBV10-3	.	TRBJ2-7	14	CAISVEQGSYEQYF	TGTGCCATCAGTGTAGAGCAGGGCTCCTACGAGCAGTACTTC
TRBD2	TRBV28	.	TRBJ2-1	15	CASSLPLAGRNEQFF	TGTGCCAGCAGTTTACCCCTAGCGGGTAGAAATGAGCAGTTCTTC
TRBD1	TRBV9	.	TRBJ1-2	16	CASSVSPGQRNYGYTF	TGTGCCAGCAGCGTATCCCCGGGACAGCGAAACTATGGCTACACCTTC
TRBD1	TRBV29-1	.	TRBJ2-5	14	CSAETGVGGETQYF	TGCAGCGCCGAGACAGGGGTGGGGGGAGAGACCCAGTACTTC
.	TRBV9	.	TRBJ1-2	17	CASSVGDSAVWNYGYTF	TGTGCCAGCAGCGTAGGTGACAGCGCCGTATGGAACTATGGCTACACCTTC
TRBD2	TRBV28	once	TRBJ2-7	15	CASSQNSGSWSEQYF	TGTGCCAGCAGTCAAAACAGCGGGAGTTGGAGCGAGCAGTACTTC
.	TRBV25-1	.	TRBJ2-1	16	CASSGADRFPPNEQFF	TGTGCCAGCAGTGGGGCTGACAGGTTCCCCCCAAATGAGCAGTTCTTC
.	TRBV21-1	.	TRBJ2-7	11	CARGTGREQYF	TGTGCCAGGGGGACAGGGCGCGAGCAGTACTTC
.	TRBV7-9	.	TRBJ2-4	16	CASSESGSEAKNIQYF	TGTGCCAGCAGCGAGTCCGGGAGCGAGGCCAAAAACATTCAGTACTTC
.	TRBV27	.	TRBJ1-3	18	CASSLDSDPTASGNTIYF	TGTGCCAGCAGTTTAGATTCTGACCCAACCGCGTCTGGAAACACCATATATTTT
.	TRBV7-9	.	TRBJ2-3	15	CASSSRSVSTDTQYF	TGTGCCAGCAGCTCCCGGAGCGTAAGCACAGATACGCAGTATTTT
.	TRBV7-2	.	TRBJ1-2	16	CASSLVRQFLPYGYTF	TGTGCCAGCAGCTTAGTAAGGCAATTCCTCCCCTATGGCTACACCTTC
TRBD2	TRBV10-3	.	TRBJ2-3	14	CAISQLAGVDTQYF	TGTGCCATCAGCCAACTAGCGGGGGTGGATACGCAGTATTTT
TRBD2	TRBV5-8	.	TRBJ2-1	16	CASSPEREKPYNEQFF	TGTGCCAGCAGCCCGGAGCGGGAGAAACCCTACAATGAGCAGTTCTTC
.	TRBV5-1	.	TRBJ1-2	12	CASSLEFYGYTF	TGCGCCAGCAGCTTGGAGTTTTATGGCTACACCTTC
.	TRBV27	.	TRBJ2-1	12	CASSFDSNEQFF	TGTGCCAGCAGTTTCGATTCCAATGAGCAGTTCTTC
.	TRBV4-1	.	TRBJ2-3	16	CASSPRPGTFTDTQYF	TGCGCCAGCAGCCCACGCCCGGGGACTTTCACAGATACGCAGTATTTT
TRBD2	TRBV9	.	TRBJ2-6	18	CASSVLAGGPLGANVLTF	TGTGCCAGCAGCGTATTGGCGGGAGGGCCTCTAGGGGCCAACGTCCTGACTTTC
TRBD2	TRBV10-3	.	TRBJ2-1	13	CAISGGGIDEQFF	TGTGCCATCAGCGGGGGGGGTATCGATGAGCAGTTCTTC
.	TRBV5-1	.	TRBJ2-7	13	CASSSQGSREQYF	TGCGCCAGCAGTTCCCAGGGGTCTCGCGAGCAGTACTTC
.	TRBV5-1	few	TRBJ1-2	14	CASSLGGEGKGYTF	TGCGCCAGCAGCTTGGGAGGGGAAGGAAAAGGCTACACCTTC
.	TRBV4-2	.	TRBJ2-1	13	CASSQDLILEQFF	TGTGCCAGCAGCCAAGATCTTATACTTGAGCAGTTCTTC